The clone carrying this T cell receptor beta chain was recorded many times. Its target is unknown. This sample is part of a study of T-cell reconstitution after alpha-beta-depleted transplantation in children. Study observations and caveats: Reportedly, alpha-beta T cells present about two months post-transplant originated from several hundred expanded clones of graft origin. T-cell counts and diversity at one year following transplant were attributed mainly to newly produced T cells. Some patients' high day-60 TCRbeta diversity was traced to surviving recipient T cells and thymic progenitors.

The authors prepared the TCRbeta library with unique molecular identifiers. A single record per CDR3 protein comes from TCRdb applying MiXCR to the PCR reads. The sample holds fewer than 550,000 distinct CDR3 sequences, more than 9% seen once. V was pared by 0 bases and J by 2 bases, with 11 bases of the junction left unmatched. CDR1 LGHNA and CDR2 YSLEER come from the germline V gene. The CDR3 has 19 amino acids. The source material was PBMCs, sampled before TCRalphabeta/CD19-depleted stem cell transplant. V and J are TRBV4-3 and TRBJ2-7, with 12 bases identical to TRBD2. The receptor comes from a child aged 2-15 years with inherited bone marrow failure, due to receive a stem cell transplant. In DNA form, the CDR3 reads TGCGCCAGCAGCCAAGATATTTTAGGGACTAGCGGGTTTCCCTACGAGCAGTACTTC. This codes for CASSQDILGTSGFPYEQYF.